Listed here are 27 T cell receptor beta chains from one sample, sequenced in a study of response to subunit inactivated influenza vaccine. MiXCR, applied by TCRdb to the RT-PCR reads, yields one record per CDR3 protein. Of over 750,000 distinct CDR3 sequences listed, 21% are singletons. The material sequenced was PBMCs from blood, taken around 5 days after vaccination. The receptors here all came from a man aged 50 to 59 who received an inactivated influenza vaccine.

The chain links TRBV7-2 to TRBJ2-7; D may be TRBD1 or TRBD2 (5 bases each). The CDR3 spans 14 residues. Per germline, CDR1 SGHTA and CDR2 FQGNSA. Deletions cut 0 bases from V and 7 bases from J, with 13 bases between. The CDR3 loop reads CASSLARARGEQYF. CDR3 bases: TGTGCCAGCAGCTTAGCCAGGGCCCGGGGAGAGCAGTACTTC.

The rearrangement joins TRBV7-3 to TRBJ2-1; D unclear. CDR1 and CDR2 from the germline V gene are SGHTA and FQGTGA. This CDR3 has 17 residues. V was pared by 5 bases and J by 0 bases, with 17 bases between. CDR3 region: CASSPHIGLSSYNEQFF. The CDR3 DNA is TGTGCCAGCAGCCCCCACATCGGGCTTAGCTCCTACAATGAGCAGTTCTTC.

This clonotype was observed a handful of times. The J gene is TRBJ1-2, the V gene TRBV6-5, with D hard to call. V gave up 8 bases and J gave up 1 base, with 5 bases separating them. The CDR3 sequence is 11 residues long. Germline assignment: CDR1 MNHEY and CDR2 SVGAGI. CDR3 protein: CASRDNYGYTF. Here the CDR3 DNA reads TGTGCCAGCCGGGATAACTATGGCTACACCTTC.

CDR3 in DNA: TGTGCCAGCAGCCAGGCCTTCAGGGGTGGGGAGACCCAGTACTTC. Amino acids: CASSQAFRGGETQYF. The gene calls are TRBV3-1 and TRBJ2-5, with D possibly being TRBD1 (6 bases). The germline V gene encodes CDR1 LGHDT and CDR2 YNNKEL (reference sequence). CDR3 length: 15 amino acids. Trimming took 3 bases from V and 5 from J, leaving 16 bases between them.

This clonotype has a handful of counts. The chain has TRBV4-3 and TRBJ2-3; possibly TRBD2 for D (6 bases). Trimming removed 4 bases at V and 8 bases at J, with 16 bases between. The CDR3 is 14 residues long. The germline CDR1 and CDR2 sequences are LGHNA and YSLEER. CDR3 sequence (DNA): TGCGCCAGCAGCCCGGACTACGGGGGTACTACGCAGTATTTT. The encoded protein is CASSPDYGGTTQYF.

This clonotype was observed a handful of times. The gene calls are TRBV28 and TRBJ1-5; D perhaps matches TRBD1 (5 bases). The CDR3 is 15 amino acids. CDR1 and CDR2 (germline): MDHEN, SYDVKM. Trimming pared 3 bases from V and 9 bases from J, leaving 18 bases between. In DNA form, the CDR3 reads TGTGCCAGCAGTTTCTCCTTGGGACTGGGACGGCCCCAGCATTTT. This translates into CASSFSLGLGRPQHF.

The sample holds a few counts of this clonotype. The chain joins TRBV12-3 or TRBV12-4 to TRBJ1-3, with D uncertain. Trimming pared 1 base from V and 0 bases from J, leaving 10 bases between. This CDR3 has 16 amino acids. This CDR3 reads CASSLDGVSSGNTIYF. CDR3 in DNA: TGTGCCAGCAGTTTAGATGGGGTATCCTCTGGAAACACCATATATTTT.

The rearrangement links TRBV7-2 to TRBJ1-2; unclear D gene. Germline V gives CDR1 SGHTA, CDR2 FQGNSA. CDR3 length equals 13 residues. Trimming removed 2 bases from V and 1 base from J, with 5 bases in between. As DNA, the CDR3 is TGTGCCAGCAGCTTAAACAGTAACTATGGCTACACCTTC. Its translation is CASSLNSNYGYTF.

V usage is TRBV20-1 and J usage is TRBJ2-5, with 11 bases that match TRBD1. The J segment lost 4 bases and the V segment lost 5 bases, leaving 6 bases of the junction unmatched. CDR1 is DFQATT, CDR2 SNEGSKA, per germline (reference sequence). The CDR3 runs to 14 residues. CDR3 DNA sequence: TGCAGTGCTTCCGGGACAGGGGGACGAGAGACCCAGTACTTC. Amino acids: CSASGTGGRETQYF.

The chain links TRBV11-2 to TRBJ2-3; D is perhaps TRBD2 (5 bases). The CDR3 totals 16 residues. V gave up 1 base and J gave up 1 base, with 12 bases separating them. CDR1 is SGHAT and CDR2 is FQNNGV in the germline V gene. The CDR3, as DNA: TGTGCCAGCAGCTTAGGGAGGTCCGGACGCACAGATACGCAGTATTTT. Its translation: CASSLGRSGRTDTQYF. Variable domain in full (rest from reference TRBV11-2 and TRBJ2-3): EAGVAQSPRYKIIEKRQSVAFWCNPISGHATLYWYQQILGQGPKLLIQFQNNGVVDDSQLPKDRFSAERLKGVDSTLKIQPAKLEDSAVYLCASSLGRSGRTDTQYFGPGTRLTVL.

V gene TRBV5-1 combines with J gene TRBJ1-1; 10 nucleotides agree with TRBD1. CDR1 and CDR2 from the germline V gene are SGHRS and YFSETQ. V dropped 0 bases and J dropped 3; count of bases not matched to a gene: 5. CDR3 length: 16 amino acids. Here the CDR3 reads CASSLGTGGLDTEAFF. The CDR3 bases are TGCGCCAGCAGCTTGGGGACAGGGGGTTTGGACACTGAAGCTTTCTTT.

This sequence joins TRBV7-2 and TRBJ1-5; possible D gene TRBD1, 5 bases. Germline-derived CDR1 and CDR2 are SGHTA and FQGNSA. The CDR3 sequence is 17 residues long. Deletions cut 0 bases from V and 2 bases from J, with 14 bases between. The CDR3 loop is CASSLAVMGVRNQPQHF. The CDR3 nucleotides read TGTGCCAGCAGCTTAGCAGTGATGGGGGTCCGCAATCAGCCCCAGCATTTT.

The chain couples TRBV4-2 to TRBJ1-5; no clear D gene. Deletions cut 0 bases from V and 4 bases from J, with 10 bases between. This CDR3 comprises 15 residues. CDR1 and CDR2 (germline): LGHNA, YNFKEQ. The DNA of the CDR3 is TGTGCCAGCAGCCAAGAAAGGACGGGTAATCAGCCCCAGCATTTT. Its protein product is CASSQERTGNQPQHF.

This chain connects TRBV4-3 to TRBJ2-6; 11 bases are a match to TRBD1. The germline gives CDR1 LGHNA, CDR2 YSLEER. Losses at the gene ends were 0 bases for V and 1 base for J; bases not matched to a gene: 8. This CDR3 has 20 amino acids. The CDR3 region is CASSQDRTGGSLSGANVLTF. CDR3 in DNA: TGCGCCAGCAGCCAAGATCGGACAGGGGGCAGTTTATCTGGGGCCAACGTCCTGACTTTC.

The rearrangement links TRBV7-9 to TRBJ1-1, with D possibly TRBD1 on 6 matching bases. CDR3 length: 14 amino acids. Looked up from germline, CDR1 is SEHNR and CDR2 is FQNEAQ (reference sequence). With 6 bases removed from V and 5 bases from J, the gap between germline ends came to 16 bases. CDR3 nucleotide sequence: TGTGCCAGCAGTGGGGGGGGCGTGTGGACTGAAGCTTTCTTT. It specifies CASSGGGVWTEAFF.

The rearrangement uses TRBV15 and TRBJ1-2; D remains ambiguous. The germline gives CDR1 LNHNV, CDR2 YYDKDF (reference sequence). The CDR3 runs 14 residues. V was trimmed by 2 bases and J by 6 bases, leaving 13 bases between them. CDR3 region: CATSRLGRAHGYTF. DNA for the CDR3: TGTGCCACCAGCAGACTAGGACGGGCTCATGGCTACACCTTC.

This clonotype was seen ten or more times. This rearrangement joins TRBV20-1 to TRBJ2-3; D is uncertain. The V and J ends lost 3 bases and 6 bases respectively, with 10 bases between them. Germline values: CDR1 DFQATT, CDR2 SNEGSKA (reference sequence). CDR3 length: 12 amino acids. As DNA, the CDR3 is TGCAGTGCTAGGCCCGCCACGGATACGCAGTATTTT. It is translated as CSARPATDTQYF.

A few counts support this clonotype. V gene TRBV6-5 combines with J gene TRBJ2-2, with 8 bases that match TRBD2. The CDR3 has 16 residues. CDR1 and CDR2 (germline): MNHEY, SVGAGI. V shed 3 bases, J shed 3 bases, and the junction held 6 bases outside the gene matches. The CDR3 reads CASSYFSGKDTGELFF. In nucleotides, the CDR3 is TGTGCCAGCAGTTATTTTAGCGGGAAAGACACCGGGGAGCTGTTTTTT.

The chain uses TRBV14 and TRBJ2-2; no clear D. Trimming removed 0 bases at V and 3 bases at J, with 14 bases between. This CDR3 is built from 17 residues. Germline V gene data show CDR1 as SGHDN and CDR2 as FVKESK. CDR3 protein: CASSQDYRAAYTGELFF. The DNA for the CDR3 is TGTGCCAGCAGCCAAGATTATAGGGCCGCCTACACCGGGGAGCTGTTTTTT.

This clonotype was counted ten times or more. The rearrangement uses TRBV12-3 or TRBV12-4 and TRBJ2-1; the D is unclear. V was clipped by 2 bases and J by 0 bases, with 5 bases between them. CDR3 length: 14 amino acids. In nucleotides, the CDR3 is TGTGCCAGCAGTTTAATCGGCTCCTACAATGAGCAGTTCTTC. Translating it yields CASSLIGSYNEQFF.

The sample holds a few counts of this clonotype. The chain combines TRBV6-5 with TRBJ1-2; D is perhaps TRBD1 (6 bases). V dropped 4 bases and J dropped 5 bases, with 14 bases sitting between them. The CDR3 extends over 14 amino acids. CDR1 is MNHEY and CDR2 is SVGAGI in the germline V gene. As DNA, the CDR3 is TGTGCCAGCAGTTCAACGGACAGTTTATATGGCTACACCTTC. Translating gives CASSSTDSLYGYTF.

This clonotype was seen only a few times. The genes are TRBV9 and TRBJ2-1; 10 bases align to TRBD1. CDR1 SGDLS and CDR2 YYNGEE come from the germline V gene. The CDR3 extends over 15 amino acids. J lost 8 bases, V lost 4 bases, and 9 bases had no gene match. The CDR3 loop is CASSPQGTGAYEQFF. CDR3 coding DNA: TGTGCCAGCAGCCCCCAGGGGACAGGGGCGTATGAGCAGTTCTTC.

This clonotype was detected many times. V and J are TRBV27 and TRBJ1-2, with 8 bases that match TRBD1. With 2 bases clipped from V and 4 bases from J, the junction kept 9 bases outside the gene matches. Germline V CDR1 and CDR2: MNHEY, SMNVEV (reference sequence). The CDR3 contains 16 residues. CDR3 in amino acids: CASSLNPTGARYGYTF. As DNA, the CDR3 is TGTGCCAGCAGTTTAAACCCGACAGGGGCACGCTATGGCTACACCTTC.

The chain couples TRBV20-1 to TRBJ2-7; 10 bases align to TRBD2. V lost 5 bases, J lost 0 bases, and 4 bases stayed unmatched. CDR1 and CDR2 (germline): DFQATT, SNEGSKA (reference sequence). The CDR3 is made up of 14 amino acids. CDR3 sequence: CSAVKRGGSYEQYF. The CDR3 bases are TGCAGTGCTGTTAAGCGGGGGGGCTCCTACGAGCAGTACTTC.

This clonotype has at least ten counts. DNA of the CDR3: TGCGCCAGCAGCATAGGACAGAGCTCCTACAATGAGCAGTTCTTC. Translation: CASSIGQSSYNEQFF. This chain connects TRBV5-1 to TRBJ2-1; maybe TRBD1 (6 bases). Germline V gene lookup returns CDR1 SGHRS and CDR2 YFSETQ. This CDR3 comprises 15 residues. Trimming removed 4 bases from V and 0 bases from J, with 11 bases in between. Variable domain in full (rest from reference TRBV5-1 and TRBJ2-1): KAGVTQTPRYLIKTRGQQVTLSCSPISGHRSVSWYQQTPGQGLQFLFEYFSETQRNKGNFPGRFSGRQFSNSRSEMNVSTLELGDSALYLCASSIGQSSYNEQFFGPGTRLTVL.

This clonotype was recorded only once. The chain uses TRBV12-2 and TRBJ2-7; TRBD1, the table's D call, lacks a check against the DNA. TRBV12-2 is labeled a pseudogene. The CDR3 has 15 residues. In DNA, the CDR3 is TGTGCAAGTCGCTCTCGGGACCCGAGAGTCTACGAGCAGTACTTC. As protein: CASRSRDPRVYEQYF.

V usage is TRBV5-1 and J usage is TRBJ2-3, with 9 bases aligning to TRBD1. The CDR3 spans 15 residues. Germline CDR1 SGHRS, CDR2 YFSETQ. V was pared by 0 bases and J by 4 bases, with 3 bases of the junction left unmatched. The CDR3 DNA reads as TGCGCCAGCAGCTTGGTAGGGACAGGGTCAGATACGCAGTATTTT. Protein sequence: CASSLVGTGSDTQYF.